This entry describes one TCR beta chain. This clone has a single count. The antigen it binds to is not known. Germline and junction disagree at one end, which may indicate a read error. The source of the sample is a study of CD8+ T cells in alopecia areata (dated by TCRdb to 2017 to 2018). Regarding the complete study: The treated patients, all with moderate-to-severe alopecia areata, were enrolled in an open-label pilot trial of oral tofacitinib given at 5 to 10 mg twice daily. Patients stayed on tofacitinib for 6 to 18 months and then had 6 months of follow-up off drug so that delayed response and recurrence could be assessed. In treated patients, disease severity was measured using the SALT score, which gives the percentage of scalp surface area affected. In both human patients and the C3H/HeJ mouse model, the study applied high-throughput TCRbeta sequencing to look at T cell clonal expansion in alopecia areata. Scalp tissue and sorted CD4+ and CD8+ peripheral blood T cells from patchy and totalis/universalis alopecia areata patients and from healthy controls were covered by human TCRbeta sequencing. Biopsies were taken from tofacitinib-treated patients at baseline and again at 4 and 24 weeks into treatment, and several of those patients also had a later scalp biopsy. Clonality in the scalp was compared among normal scalp (n=4), patchy alopecia areata scalp (n=8), and alopecia totalis/universalis scalp (n=8). RNA was extracted with the PAXgene miRNA kit for fixed scalp, the miRNeasy kit for PBMCs, and the RNeasy kit for mouse skin. Amplification of TCRbeta CDR3 regions was done by immunoSEQ multiplex PCR using 35 Vbeta forward primers and 13 Jbeta reverse primers. Broader findings and caveats from the paper: Scalp TCR repertoire analysis is complicated because resident alphabeta T cells in normal human skin are also sequenced, whereas mouse skin is dominated by gammadelta T cells. Tofacitinib significantly decreased scalp clonality and the number of expanded CD8+ clones among the top 100 scalp clones. Shared TCR sequences between patients were less evident than in mice, which may be partly attributable to HLA diversity in the patient population. The treated cohort was small, with a single nonresponder, so links between baseline CD8+ expansion and response need larger studies. During tofacitinib treatment, many expanded lesional clones stuck around in both scalp and blood, and this persistence may partly explain why relapse happens after treatment is stopped. Compared with normal scalp, lesional scalp had higher clonality and more expanded CD8+ clones, particularly in alopecia totalis/universalis, a pattern that suggests antigenic drive.

The time point label for this specimen denotes: around 29 days on oral tofacitinib. In light of the paper, this sample's treatment or condition label describes: oral pan-JAK inhibitor, 5-10 mg twice daily. Lesional scalp punch biopsies and peripheral blood were obtained from alopecia areata patients. After PBMCs were isolated by density centrifugation and stained for CD3, CD4 and CD8, a FACSAria was used to sort CD4+ and CD8+ T cells. Libraries were prepared through the immunoSEQ multiplex PCR assay. RNA was extracted from all samples and reverse transcribed into cDNA, which served as template for TCR sequencing. First-strand cDNA was synthesized with SuperScript III using a 2:1 mix of oligo-dT and random hexamers. Amplification bias was assessed with a synthetic immune receptor repertoire, and residual bias was removed computationally. Regarding the original processing steps: Raw reads were preprocessed to remove errors, and CDR3 was defined according to IMGT conventions as the region from the conserved cysteine to phenylalanine. Clonality was computed as 1 minus the Shannon entropy, with the entropy normalized by log2 of the number of productive unique TCRs. Whether scalp clones were CD4 or CD8 was inferred by matching scalp TCRbeta sequences against CD4 and CD8 repertoires sorted from blood. TCRdb holds this immuneACCESS table with in-frame rearrangements only. Some clones are missing; in checked studies, unresolved V genes explain under half, and the rest has no known cause. The V and J calls and clone size come from that table; D and trimming were worked out from the DNA. This sample lists 150,000 or so clones; around half were detected once. Around a sixth of the sample rests with the top ten.

The germline V gene encodes CDR1 MNHEY and CDR2 SMNVEV (reference sequence). From cysteine to phenylalanine, the CDR3 is 13 amino acids long. Only the CDR3 DNA stays, 39 bases, in frame from base 1. The sample was CD8+ T cells sorted from blood, taken at week 4, from a patient treated with tofacitinib. The TCR was taken from a human donor with alopecia areata. The rearrangement joined TRBV27 to TRBJ2-2; the D gene is tentatively TRBD1 or TRBD2, each matching 5 bases. The nucleotide sequence reads TGTGCCAGTAGTTGGGGACGGGCCGGGGAGCTGTTTTTT. It codes for CASSWGRAGELFF.